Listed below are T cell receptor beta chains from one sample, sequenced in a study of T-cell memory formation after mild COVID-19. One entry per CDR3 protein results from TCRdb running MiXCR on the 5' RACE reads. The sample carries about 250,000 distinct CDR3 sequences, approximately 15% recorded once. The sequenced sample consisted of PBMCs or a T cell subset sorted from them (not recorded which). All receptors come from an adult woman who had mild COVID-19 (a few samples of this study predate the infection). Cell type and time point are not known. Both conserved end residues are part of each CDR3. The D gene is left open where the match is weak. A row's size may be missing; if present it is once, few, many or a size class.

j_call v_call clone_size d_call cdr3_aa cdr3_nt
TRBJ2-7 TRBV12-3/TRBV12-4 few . CASSFHSAGRYF TGTGCCAGCAGTTTCCATTCTGCTGGTCGGTACTTC
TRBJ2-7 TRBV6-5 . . CASSYSHRVFYEQYF TGTGCCAGCAGTTACTCGCACAGGGTTTTCTACGAGCAGTACTTC
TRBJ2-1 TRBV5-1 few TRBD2 CASSVGSIPSGANEQFF TGCGCCAGCAGCGTTGGTTCGATCCCTAGCGGGGCCAATGAGCAGTTCTTC
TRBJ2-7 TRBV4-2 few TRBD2 CASSQGSSGGAAEQYF TGTGCCAGCAGCCAAGGAAGTAGCGGGGGTGCCGCCGAGCAGTACTTC
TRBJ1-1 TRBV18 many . CASSHDRKNTEAFF TGTGCCAGCTCACACGACAGGAAGAACACTGAAGCTTTCTTT
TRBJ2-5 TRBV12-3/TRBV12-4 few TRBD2 CASSHSGGYETQYF TGTGCCAGCAGCCATAGCGGGGGGTATGAGACCCAGTACTTC
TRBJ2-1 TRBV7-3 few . CASSLTGLEQFF TGTGCCAGCAGCTTAACGGGGCTTGAGCAGTTCTTC
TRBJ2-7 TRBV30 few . CAWSNRITLQYF TGTGCCTGGAGTAACAGGATCACCCTGCAGTACTTC
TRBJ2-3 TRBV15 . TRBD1 CATSRDPQGQVRTQYF TGTGCCACCAGCAGAGATCCCCAGGGACAGGTTCGGACGCAGTATTTT
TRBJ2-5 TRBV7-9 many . CASSPRGSYRLQETQYF TGTGCCAGCAGCCCAAGAGGTTCGTATAGGCTGCAAGAGACCCAGTACTTC
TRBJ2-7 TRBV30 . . CAWSVGKQQYF TGTGCCTGGAGTGTGGGGAAACAGCAGTACTTC
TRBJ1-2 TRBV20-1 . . CSARDVENYGYTF TGCAGTGCTAGAGACGTGGAAAACTATGGCTACACCTTC
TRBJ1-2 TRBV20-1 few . CSAVPQGTHGYTF TGCAGTGCCGTTCCACAGGGTACCCATGGCTACACCTTC
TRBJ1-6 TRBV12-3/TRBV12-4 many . CASGSPLHF TGTGCCAGCGGGAGTCCCCTCCACTTT
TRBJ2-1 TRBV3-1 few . CASSQVTGREQFF TGTGCCAGCAGCCAAGTAACAGGGCGGGAGCAGTTCTTC
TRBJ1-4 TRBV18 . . CASSTGQRPSEKLFF TGTGCCAGCTCAACAGGACAGCGTCCCAGTGAAAAACTGTTTTTT
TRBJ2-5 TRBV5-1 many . CASSPWGGGGPQETQYF TGCGCCAGCAGCCCATGGGGTGGCGGCGGACCTCAAGAGACCCAGTACTTC
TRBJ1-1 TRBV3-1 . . CASSQGQHTEAFF TGTGCCAGCAGCCAAGGCCAGCACACTGAAGCTTTCTTT
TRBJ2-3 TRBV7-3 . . CASSSEPGLHTDTQYF TGTGCCAGCAGCTCAGAACCGGGACTTCACACAGATACGCAGTATTTT
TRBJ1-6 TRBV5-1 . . CASSLGGINSPLHF TGCGCCAGCAGCTTAGGGGGAATTAATTCACCCCTCCACTTT
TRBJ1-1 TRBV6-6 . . CASSESPDSGTEAFF TGTGCCAGCAGTGAGAGCCCCGATAGCGGCACTGAAGCTTTCTTT
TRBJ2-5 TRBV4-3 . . CASSQEARGTQYF TGCGCCAGCAGCCAAGAAGCGAGGGGGACCCAGTACTTC